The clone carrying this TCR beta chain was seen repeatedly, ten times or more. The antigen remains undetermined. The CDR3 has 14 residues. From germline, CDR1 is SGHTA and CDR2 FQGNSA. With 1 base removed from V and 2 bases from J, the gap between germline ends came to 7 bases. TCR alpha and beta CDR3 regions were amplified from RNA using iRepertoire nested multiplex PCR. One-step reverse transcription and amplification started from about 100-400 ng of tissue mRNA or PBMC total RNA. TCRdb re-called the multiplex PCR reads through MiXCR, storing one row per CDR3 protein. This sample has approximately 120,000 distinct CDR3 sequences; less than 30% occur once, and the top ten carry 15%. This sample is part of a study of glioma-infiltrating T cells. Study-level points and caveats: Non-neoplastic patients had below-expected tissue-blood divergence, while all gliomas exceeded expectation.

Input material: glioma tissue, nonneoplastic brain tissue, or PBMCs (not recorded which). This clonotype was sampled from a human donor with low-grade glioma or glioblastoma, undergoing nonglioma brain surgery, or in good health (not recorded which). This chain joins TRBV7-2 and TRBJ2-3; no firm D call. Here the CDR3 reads CASSLGPLTDTQYF. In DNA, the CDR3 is TGTGCCAGCAGCTTAGGTCCGCTCACAGATACGCAGTATTTT.